The 18 T cell receptor beta chains given below trace back to one sample, sequenced in a study of blood T cell repertoires in COVID-19. Assay: immunoSEQ multiplex PCR; the TCRdb copy retains only in-frame clones and omits some. Among 140,000 to 150,000 clones, around 81% were seen once, and the ten largest hold more than 8%. Sequencing was performed on peripheral blood. The receptors were sampled from a human donor in a cohort sampled during active COVID-19.

The chain has TRBV6-5 and TRBJ1-1; no clear D. In germline, CDR1 is MNHEY, CDR2 SVGAGI. The CDR3 runs to 15 residues. The V and J ends lost 2 bases and 1 base respectively, with 11 bases between them. The CDR3 spells CASSYDPYRNTEAFF. The CDR3 DNA reads as TGTGCCAGCAGTTACGATCCCTACCGGAACACTGAAGCTTTCTTT.

V is TRBV6-5 and J is TRBJ1-6; 9 nucleotides match TRBD1. The CDR3 runs to 14 residues. The germline V gene encodes CDR1 MNHEY and CDR2 SVGAGI. V lost 6 bases, J lost 6 bases, and 3 bases stayed unmatched. The CDR3 loop reads CASRGTGRNSPLHF. DNA for the CDR3: TGTGCCAGCAGAGGGACAGGGCGTAATTCACCCCTCCACTTT.

The V and J genes are TRBV6-5 and TRBJ1-2, with TRBD1 matching 8 bases. The J segment lost 1 base and the V segment lost 7 bases, leaving 8 bases of the junction unmatched. This CDR3 spans 15 amino acids. Germline CDR1 and CDR2: MNHEY and SVGAGI. As DNA, the CDR3 is TGTGCCAGCAAGGGATCGGACAGGGTTAACTATGGCTACACCTTC. Translating gives CASKGSDRVNYGYTF.

This clone was detected only once. This sequence joins TRBV27 and TRBJ1-6; 7 bases map to TRBD1. Losses at the gene ends were 6 bases for V and 0 bases for J; bases not matched to a gene: 8. From germline, CDR1 is MNHEY and CDR2 SMNVEV (reference sequence). This CDR3 contains 17 residues. The CDR3: CASRQPTGSSYNSPLHF. In nucleotides, the CDR3 is TGTGCCAGCAGACAGCCGACAGGGAGCTCCTATAATTCACCCCTCCACTTT.

The chain links TRBV27 to TRBJ1-4, with a tentative D call TRBD1 (6 bases). Trimming pared 5 bases from V and 7 bases from J, leaving 20 bases between. Germline CDR1 is MNHEY and CDR2 is SMNVEV (reference sequence). The CDR3 spans 16 residues. The CDR3 spells CASSLLTGTRSEKLFF. The CDR3 nucleotides read TGTGCCAGCAGTCTACTCACCGGGACACGGAGTGAAAAACTGTTTTTT.

The chain couples TRBV11-2 to TRBJ2-5; TRBD2 aligns across 12 bases. Germline lookup yields CDR1 SGHAT and CDR2 FQNNGV. This CDR3 is built from 18 residues. The trim removed 5 bases at V and 5 bases at J, leaving 15 bases unmatched. This CDR3 is CASSITGPLAGGPETQYF. As DNA, the CDR3 is TGTGCCAGCAGCATAACTGGGCCCCTAGCGGGAGGGCCTGAGACCCAGTACTTC. Supplemented by reference TRBV11-2 and TRBJ2-5, the full variable domain reads EAGVAQSPRYKIIEKRQSVAFWCNPISGHATLYWYQQILGQGPKLLIQFQNNGVVDDSQLPKDRFSAERLKGVDSTLKIQPAKLEDSAVYLCASSITGPLAGGPETQYFGPGTRLLVL.

The chain couples TRBV19 to TRBJ1-2; no clear D. V was trimmed by 4 bases and J by 8 bases, leaving 20 bases between them. The CDR3 loop spans 15 amino acids. From germline, CDR1 is LNHDA and CDR2 SQIVND (reference sequence). The CDR3 DNA is TGTGCCAGTAGTACGGACGGGGTCAGTCTGGCGGGCTACACCTTC. Protein sequence: CASSTDGVSLAGYTF.

The chain links TRBV29-1 to TRBJ2-6; 8 nucleotides agree with TRBD1. V shed 5 bases and J 9 bases; nucleotides not matched to a gene: 3. The CDR3 is 12 residues long. Germline CDR1 is SQVTM and CDR2 is ANQGSEA. The CDR3, as DNA: TGCAGCGTTTCGGACAGGGTCAACGTCCTGACTTTC. Protein: CSVSDRVNVLTF.

In its sample, this clone was seen once. The CDR3 is CASSQVYSRDRVSQPQHF. The CDR3 DNA reads TGCGCCAGCAGCCAAGTCTACTCTCGGGACAGGGTATCTCAGCCCCAGCATTTT. The chain couples TRBV4-1 to TRBJ1-5, with 9 bases fitting TRBD1. The CDR3 runs 18 residues. V shed 1 base, J shed 6 bases, and the junction held 13 bases outside the gene matches. From germline, CDR1 is MGHRA and CDR2 YSYEKL.

This clone was seen a handful of times. The V call is TRBV7-2, the J call TRBJ2-7; possible D gene TRBD2, 6 bases. The CDR3 has 15 amino acids. The V gene's germline CDR1 is SGHTA and CDR2 FQGNSA. Trimming took off 3 bases at V and 6 bases at J, with 18 bases between the two ends. CDR3 bases: TGTGCCAGCAGCTTCGGCGGGATTTACTCCCCCGAGCAGTACTTC. This encodes CASSFGGIYSPEQYF.

The chain employs TRBV7-6 and TRBJ2-5; 7 bases match TRBD2. The germline V gene encodes CDR1 SGHVS and CDR2 FNYEAQ. There are 14 residues in the CDR3. V was clipped by 5 bases and J by 11 bases; unmatched bases: 14. The CDR3 region has the DNA TGTGCCAGCAGCCCGCAGTGGGACTACTCGTCTCAGTACTTC. This encodes CASSPQWDYSSQYF. Drawing the rest from reference TRBV7-6 and TRBJ2-5, the complete variable domain is GAGVSQSPRYKVTKRGQDVALRCDPISGHVSLYWYRQALGQGPEFLTYFNYEAQQDKSGLPNDRFSAERPEGSISTLTIQRTEQRDSAMYRCASSPQWDYSSQYFGPGTRLLVL.

The gene calls are TRBV5-4 and TRBJ1-2, with 7 bases lining up with TRBD1. Germline CDR1 reads SGHNT; CDR2 reads YYREEE (reference sequence). V lost 4 bases and J lost 6; bases outside the gene matches: 6. The CDR3 is 13 residues long. The CDR3 region is CASSSWTGDGYTF. Here the CDR3 DNA reads TGTGCCAGCAGCAGCTGGACAGGCGATGGCTACACCTTC.

The chain joins TRBV4-1 to TRBJ1-5; D is perhaps TRBD1 (5 bases). Trimming cost V 1 base and J 0 bases, with 7 bases left between them. Looked up from germline, CDR1 is MGHRA and CDR2 is YSYEKL. The CDR3 consists of 15 residues. Here the CDR3 reads CASSQGQNSNQPQHF. In nucleotides, the CDR3 is TGCGCCAGCAGCCAAGGACAGAATAGCAATCAGCCCCAGCATTTT.

This clone was seen only a few times. The chain links TRBV9 to TRBJ1-4, with D possibly TRBD1 on 5 matching bases. Germline values: CDR1 SGDLS, CDR2 YYNGEE. V lost 3 bases to trimming and J lost 10 bases, with 16 bases between them. The CDR3 is 14 amino acids. The CDR3 region is CASSGQQPRGKLFF. CDR3 coding DNA: TGTGCCAGCAGCGGTCAACAGCCTAGGGGAAAACTGTTTTTT.

This chain connects TRBV4-3 to TRBJ1-1, with 8 bases aligning to TRBD1. The CDR3 runs to 15 residues. The ends lost 0 bases at V and 6 bases at J; junction bases unmatched: 6. The germline V gene has CDR1 LGHNA and CDR2 YSLEER. The CDR3 here is CASSQDRTGKAEAFF. DNA for the CDR3: TGCGCCAGCAGCCAAGATCGGACAGGGAAGGCTGAAGCTTTCTTT.

The V call is TRBV5-1, the J call TRBJ2-5; TRBD2 matches 7 bases. V dropped 0 bases and J dropped 5; count of bases not matched to a gene: 4. In germline, CDR1 is SGHRS, CDR2 YFSETQ. The CDR3 runs to 14 residues. The CDR3 sequence: CASSLGEGHETQYF. The CDR3 DNA is TGCGCCAGCAGCTTGGGGGAGGGCCACGAGACCCAGTACTTC.

The rearrangement links TRBV5-8 to TRBJ2-1; 10 bases match TRBD1. Germline lookup yields CDR1 SGHTS and CDR2 YDEGEE. The CDR3 runs to 14 residues. Trimming at V came to 3 bases and at J to 7 bases, leaving 4 bases not matched to a gene. DNA of the CDR3: TGTGCCAGCAGCTGGCGGGACAGGGGAAATGAGCAGTTCTTC. Translation gives CASSWRDRGNEQFF. Based on the CDR3 plus reference TRBV5-8 and TRBJ2-1, the full variable domain is EAGVTQSPTHLIKTRGQQATLRCSPISGHTSVYWYQQALGLGLQFLLWYDEGEERNRGNFPPRFSGRQFPNYSSELNVNALELEDSALYLCASSWRDRGNEQFFGPGTRLTVL.

This rearrangement joins TRBV7-8 to TRBJ1-2; 7 bases line up with TRBD1. V lost 6 bases, J lost 1 base, and 14 bases stayed unmatched. CDR1 and CDR2 (germline): SGHVS, FQNEAQ. The CDR3 consists of 17 residues. As DNA, the CDR3 is TGTGCCAGCAGTTCTCCCGCGGGACAGAGTTTTAACTATGGCTACACCTTC. Its translation: CASSSPAGQSFNYGYTF.